Below are 28 T cell receptor beta chains sequenced from a single sample in a study of T cell changes during pregnancy in multiple sclerosis. Some clones are missing from TCRdb's copy, which holds only in-frame ones; the method was immunoSEQ multiplex PCR. The sample includes about 100,000 clones, around 93% of them seen just once. Sample: peripheral blood, taken in the third trimester of pregnancy. The origin of the receptors is a female donor in good health, enrolled as a control in a pregnancy study.

V usage is TRBV7-2 and J usage is TRBJ1-6; D is undetermined. V dropped 0 bases and J dropped 10 bases, with 7 bases sitting between them. The CDR3 spans 13 residues. The germline V gene has CDR1 SGHTA and CDR2 FQGNSA. As DNA, the CDR3 is TGTGCCAGCAGCTTAGCCACAGCATCACCCCTCCACTTT. It encodes CASSLATASPLHF. Full variable domain (outside the CDR3, taken from reference TRBV7-2 and TRBJ1-6): GAGVSQSPSNKVTEKGKDVELRCDPISGHTALYWYRQSLGQGLEFLIYFQGNSAPDKSGLPSDRFSAERTGGSVSTLTIQRTQQEDSAVYLCASSLATASPLHFGNGTRLTVT.

CDR3 DNA sequence: TGTGCCAGCAGCTTCCCGAGCGGAAGCGAGATCTCCTACAATGAGCAGTTCTTC. Protein product: CASSFPSGSEISYNEQFF. The rearrangement uses TRBV7-9 and TRBJ2-1; weak D call: TRBD2 (5 bases). The CDR3 has 18 amino acids. V lost 3 bases and J lost 0, with 18 bases in between. Germline values: CDR1 SEHNR, CDR2 FQNEAQ (reference sequence). The full variable domain, rest sourced from reference TRBV7-9 and TRBJ2-1, is DTGVSQNPRHKITKRGQNVTFRCDPISEHNRLYWYRQTLGQGPEFLTYFQNEAQLEKSRLLSDRFSAERPKGSFSTLEIQRTEQGDSAMYLCASSFPSGSEISYNEQFFGPGTRLTVL.

V gene TRBV9 combines with J gene TRBJ2-1; 13 bases are a match to TRBD2. There are 15 residues in the CDR3. After removal of 1 base from V and 8 bases from J, the junction contained 3 bases not matched to a gene. Germline V CDR1 and CDR2: SGDLS, YYNGEE. CDR3 sequence: CASSVTSGGADEQFF. CDR3 sequence (DNA): TGTGCCAGCAGCGTAACTAGCGGGGGGGCCGATGAGCAGTTCTTC.

This chain joins TRBV18 and TRBJ2-5, with 7 nucleotides matching TRBD2. V trimming: 7 bases; J trimming: 1 base; junction bases outside the gene matches: 6. CDR1 is KGHSH, CDR2 LQKENI, per germline. The CDR3 is 14 amino acids. In DNA form, the CDR3 reads TGTGCCAGCTGGGGAGGGCCCGGCCAAGAGACCCAGTACTTC. It encodes CASWGGPGQETQYF.

The chain links TRBV19 to TRBJ1-5; TRBD1 is a possible D gene (6 bases). The CDR3 extends over 13 amino acids. The germline gives CDR1 LNHDA, CDR2 SQIVND (reference sequence). Trimming removed 10 bases at V and 9 bases at J, with 19 bases between. CDR3 amino acids: CATGMQGSRPQHF. DNA for the CDR3: TGTGCCACCGGTATGCAGGGGTCTCGGCCCCAGCATTTT.

The chain carries TRBV7-8 and TRBJ2-6; D might be TRBD2 (7 bases). V was shortened by 2 bases and J by 4 bases, with 18 bases between the two germline ends. The CDR3 runs 18 residues. In germline, CDR1 is SGHVS, CDR2 FQNEAQ. CDR3 sequence (DNA): TGTGCCAGCAGCTTAACGGGGGGCCCCCAAGGAGGGGCCAACGTCCTGACTTTC. Residues: CASSLTGGPQGGANVLTF.

In its sample, this clone was seen once. The chain joins TRBV7-2 to TRBJ1-2, with 7 bases aligning to TRBD1. CDR3 length equals 13 residues. J lost 4 bases, V lost 5 bases, and 4 bases had no gene match. Germline CDR1 is SGHTA and CDR2 is FQGNSA. The CDR3 spells CASSRQGTYGYTF. Here the CDR3 DNA reads TGTGCCAGCAGCCGACAGGGAACCTATGGCTACACCTTC.

This chain uses TRBV19 with TRBJ1-2; TRBD1 agrees at 10 bases. This CDR3 contains 13 residues. The germline CDR1 and CDR2 sequences are LNHDA and SQIVND (reference sequence). J lost 7 bases, V lost 5 bases, and 4 bases had no gene match. The CDR3 reads CASSLTGGSGYTF. For the CDR3, the DNA is TGTGCCAGTAGTCTGACAGGGGGCTCTGGCTACACCTTC.

This chain uses TRBV5-6 with TRBJ1-2, with TRBD1 matching over 8 bases. The germline CDR1 and CDR2 sequences are SGHDT and YYEEEE. The CDR3 runs 15 residues. With 0 bases clipped from V and 3 bases from J, the junction kept 4 bases outside the gene matches. CDR3 region: CASSLGQGLYYGYTF. CDR3 nucleotides: TGTGCCAGCAGCTTGGGACAGGGGCTCTACTATGGCTACACCTTC.

The chain couples TRBV30 to TRBJ2-1, with TRBD2 identical over 9 bases. V shed 1 base and J 6 bases; nucleotides not matched to a gene: 7. The CDR3 contains 15 residues. The germline gives CDR1 GTSNPN, CDR2 SVGIG (reference sequence). DNA for the CDR3: TGTGCCTGGAGTGAGCGGGGGGCGCCAAGCAATGAGCAGTTCTTC. Amino acid sequence: CAWSERGAPSNEQFF. Full variable domain (remainder filled in from reference TRBV30 and TRBJ2-1): SQTIHQWPATLVQPVGSPLSLECTVEGTSNPNLYWYRQAAGRGLQLLFYSVGIGQISSEVPQNLSASRPQDRQFILSSKKLLLSDSGFYLCAWSERGAPSNEQFFGPGTRLTVL.

The chain has TRBV6-4 and TRBJ2-2; 9 nucleotides align to TRBD2. CDR3 length: 16 amino acids. Germline CDR1 reads MRHNA; CDR2 reads SNTAGT. V was clipped by 2 bases and J by 2 bases; unmatched bases: 3. In DNA form, the CDR3 reads TGTGCCAGCAGTGACCATAGCGGGGGAAACACCGGGGAGCTGTTTTTT. This codes for CASSDHSGGNTGELFF.

This clone has a single count. This chain links TRBV6-6 with TRBJ2-5; the match to TRBD2 covers 10 bases. CDR1 is MNHNY, CDR2 SVGAGI, per germline (reference sequence). The CDR3 loop spans 16 amino acids. V lost 6 bases and J lost 2; bases outside the gene matches: 9. CDR3 region: CASSPLAGQIQETQYF. DNA of the CDR3: TGTGCCAGCAGCCCACTAGCGGGGCAAATACAAGAGACCCAGTACTTC.

The rearrangement uses TRBV11-1 and TRBJ1-2; the D is unclear. CDR3 length: 14 residues. Looked up from germline, CDR1 is SGHAT and CDR2 is FQDESV (reference sequence). V was shortened by 1 base and J by 2 bases, with 8 bases between the two germline ends. This CDR3 is CASSLGQNNYGYTF. CDR3 sequence (DNA): TGTGCCAGCAGCTTAGGGCAGAACAACTATGGCTACACCTTC.

The CDR3 DNA sequence: TGCGCCAGCAGCCGGGAGGGTCAGGGTTCCCTTGAAGCTTTCTTT. Translation: CASSREGQGSLEAFF. The V and J genes are TRBV5-1 and TRBJ1-1, with D tentatively TRBD1 (5 bases). From germline, CDR1 is SGHRS and CDR2 YFSETQ. The V end was cut by 4 bases, the J end by 7 bases, with 20 bases between. The CDR3 spans 15 residues.

The chain couples TRBV19 to TRBJ2-1, with 8 bases lining up with TRBD1. Unmatched junction bases numbered 7, after V lost 5 bases and J lost 13 bases. Germline V lookup: CDR1 LNHDA, CDR2 SQIVND (reference sequence). The CDR3 runs to 12 residues. CDR3 DNA sequence: TGTGCCAGTAGTCATCGACAGGGGTTTCAGTTCTTC. It encodes CASSHRQGFQFF.

The chain recombines TRBV7-2 with TRBJ2-3; weak D call: TRBD1 (5 bases). This CDR3 has 13 amino acids. The germline V gene encodes CDR1 SGHTA and CDR2 FQGNSA. V lost 2 bases to trimming and J lost 11 bases, with 14 bases between them. The CDR3 spells CASSLLGRQGQYF. CDR3 sequence (DNA): TGTGCCAGCAGCTTACTTGGGCGGCAGGGGCAGTATTTT.

The rearrangement joins TRBV7-6 to TRBJ2-1; TRBD2 is a possible D gene (6 bases). V gave up 5 bases and J gave up 1 base, with 9 bases separating them. The CDR3 length is 14 residues. CDR1 is SGHVS, CDR2 FNYEAQ, per germline. This CDR3 reads CASSPAGSYNEQFF. CDR3 nucleotide sequence: TGTGCCAGCAGCCCCGCGGGATCCTACAATGAGCAGTTCTTC.

The rearrangement uses TRBV6-5 and TRBJ2-5; 13 bases fit TRBD2. The CDR3 has 16 residues. The germline V gene has CDR1 MNHEY and CDR2 SVGAGI. Trimming at V came to 2 bases and at J to 2 bases, leaving 2 bases not matched to a gene. CDR3 DNA: TGTGCCAGCAGTTACCCGACTAGCGGGGGGCAAGAGACCCAGTACTTC. Its translation: CASSYPTSGGQETQYF.

V gene TRBV27 combines with J gene TRBJ2-7; 11 bases are a match to TRBD1. Trimming took 4 bases from V and 0 from J; bases not matched to a gene: 2. CDR3 length: 15 amino acids. Germline assignment: CDR1 MNHEY and CDR2 SMNVEV (reference sequence). The CDR3 loop is CASSWDRGNSYEQYF. The CDR3 DNA follows: TGTGCCAGCAGTTGGGACAGGGGGAACTCCTACGAGCAGTACTTC.

V and J are TRBV4-2 and TRBJ2-2; 8 positions agree with TRBD1. The CDR3 is 17 amino acids. V gave up 5 bases and J gave up 2 bases; unmatched junction bases: 10. From germline, CDR1 is LGHNA and CDR2 YNFKEQ. The CDR3 is CASSLEPDRGNTGELFF. The CDR3 region has the DNA TGTGCCAGCAGCTTAGAACCCGACAGGGGAAACACCGGGGAGCTGTTTTTT.

This clone came up a few times. V is TRBV6-1 and J is TRBJ1-1, with TRBD1 as a possible D gene (5 bases). Trimming stripped 3 bases from V and 7 bases from J, with 18 bases between. The CDR3 runs to 15 residues. Germline V CDR1 and CDR2: MNHNS, SASEGT. CDR3 amino acids: CASSDKGRGENEAFF. The CDR3 DNA is TGTGCCAGCAGTGACAAGGGGCGGGGGGAGAATGAAGCTTTCTTT.

The chain uses TRBV9 and TRBJ1-4; no clear D. The CDR3 spans 17 residues. The V gene's germline CDR1 is SGDLS and CDR2 YYNGEE. V was clipped by 0 bases and J by 0 bases, with 12 bases between them. CDR3 sequence reads: CASSVGLGRATNEKLFF. The CDR3 coding sequence is TGTGCCAGCAGCGTAGGGTTAGGGAGGGCAACTAATGAAAAACTGTTTTTT.

The chain recombines TRBV11-3 with TRBJ2-3; 11 bases align to TRBD1. V was clipped by 5 bases and J by 4 bases; unmatched bases: 5. The germline CDR1 and CDR2 sequences are SGHNT and YENEEA. The CDR3 length is 15 residues. CDR3: CASSRDRGIADTQYF. The CDR3 coding sequence is TGTGCCAGCAGCCGGGACAGGGGGATCGCAGATACGCAGTATTTT.

The chain links TRBV7-2 to TRBJ2-1, with a possible D match to TRBD2 (6 bases). This CDR3 spans 14 amino acids. Germline-derived CDR1 and CDR2 are SGHTA and FQGNSA. Trimming pared 2 bases from V and 9 bases from J, leaving 14 bases between. The CDR3 protein is CASSLLGRAGEQFF. The CDR3 region has the DNA TGTGCCAGCAGCTTATTGGGGCGAGCGGGTGAGCAGTTCTTC.

This clone has a handful of counts. J is TRBJ2-1 and V is TRBV6-6; possible D gene TRBD1, 6 bases. Germline V gene lookup returns CDR1 MNHNY and CDR2 SVGAGI (reference sequence). The CDR3 consists of 14 residues. V shed 3 bases and J shed 6 bases, with 12 bases lying between them. This CDR3 is CASSYPEGGNEQFF. For the CDR3, the DNA is TGTGCCAGCAGTTATCCGGAAGGGGGCAATGAGCAGTTCTTC.

This chain links TRBV19 with TRBJ1-2; D call uncertain. V was shortened by 5 bases and J by 8 bases, with 24 bases between the two germline ends. This CDR3 comprises 16 residues. Germline assignment: CDR1 LNHDA and CDR2 SQIVND (reference sequence). CDR3 loop: CASSQIQGRTLGGYTF. The CDR3 DNA reads as TGTGCCAGTAGTCAGATCCAAGGCAGGACTTTAGGGGGCTACACCTTC.

The chain recombines TRBV19 with TRBJ1-1; D unclear. Germline CDR1 and CDR2: LNHDA and SQIVND (reference sequence). The CDR3 has 12 residues. Trimming shortened V by 5 bases and J by 3 bases, and 7 bases separated the two germline ends. The CDR3 bases are TGTGCCAGTAGTCGGGAGGACACTGAAGCTTTCTTT. This sequence encodes CASSREDTEAFF.

The chain carries TRBV27 and TRBJ2-1; the D gene is possibly TRBD2 (6 bases). Deletions cut 3 bases from V and 5 bases from J, with 20 bases between. The CDR3 consists of 17 residues. Germline V CDR1 and CDR2: MNHEY, SMNVEV (reference sequence). In DNA form, the CDR3 reads TGTGCCAGCAGTTTGTGGGGGGAATCAGGTAGAGACAATGAGCAGTTCTTC. As protein: CASSLWGESGRDNEQFF.